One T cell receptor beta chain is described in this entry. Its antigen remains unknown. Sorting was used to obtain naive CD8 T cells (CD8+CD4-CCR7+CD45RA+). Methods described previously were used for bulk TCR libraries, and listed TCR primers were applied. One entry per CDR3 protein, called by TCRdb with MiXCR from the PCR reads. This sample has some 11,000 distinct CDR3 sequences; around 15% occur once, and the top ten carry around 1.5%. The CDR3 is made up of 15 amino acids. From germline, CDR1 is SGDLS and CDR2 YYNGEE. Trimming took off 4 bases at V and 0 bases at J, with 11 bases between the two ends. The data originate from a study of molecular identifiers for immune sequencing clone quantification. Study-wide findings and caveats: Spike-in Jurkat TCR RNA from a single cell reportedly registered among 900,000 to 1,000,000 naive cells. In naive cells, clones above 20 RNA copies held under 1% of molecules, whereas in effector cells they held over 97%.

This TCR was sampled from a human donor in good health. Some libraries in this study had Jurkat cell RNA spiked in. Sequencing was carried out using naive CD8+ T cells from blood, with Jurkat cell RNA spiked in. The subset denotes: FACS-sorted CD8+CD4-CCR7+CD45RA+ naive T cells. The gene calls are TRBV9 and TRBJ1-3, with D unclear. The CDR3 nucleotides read TGTGCCAGCAGCACATTTGGCGGCTCTGGAAACACCATATATTTT. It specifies CASSTFGGSGNTIYF.